The sequence of this T cell receptor (beta chain) was determined in a study of CD8+CD57+ T cells in acquired aplastic anemia. About the research overall: Isolated CD4+ and CD8+ cells, once sorted, yielded DNA averaging roughly 3 ug. Whole-study results and caveats: There were roughly 30 CD8+ CDR3 sequences that occurred in both patients and controls. Patients and controls had CD8+ Simpson's diversity values that were not significantly distinct.

Patients sequenced had flow cytometry evidence of CD8+CD57+ cell expansion. By the time of blood sampling, patients had still received no therapy. Genomic DNA templated the TCR beta VDJ and CDR3 profiling. TCRdb processed the reads anew with MiXCR; each CDR3 protein has one entry. The sample holds about 160,000 distinct CDR3 sequences; more than 45% are singletons and the top ten take 3.2%. In its sample, this clonotype was seen many times. Its antigen is undetermined. This receptor was obtained from a human donor with aplastic anemia. The sequenced sample was sorted CD4+, CD8+, or CD8+CD57+ T cells (not recorded which) from PBMCs.

The CDR3 nucleotides are TGTGCCAGCAGTGAAGCTGGATTAGGGGAGCTGTTTTTT. This encodes CASSEAGLGELFF. The rearrangement joins TRBV2 to TRBJ2-2, with D hard to call. The CDR3 consists of 13 residues. The germline gives CDR1 SNHLY, CDR2 FYNNEI. Trimming took off 0 bases at V and 8 bases at J, with 7 bases between the two ends.